The source of this TCR beta chain is a study of T cells after yellow fever vaccination. A word on this clonotype: Its matching antigen is unknown.

The TCR cDNA carried a universal primer site and UMIs from 5'RACE template switching. TCRdb ran MiXCR on the 5' RACE reads and lists one entry per CDR3 protein. The table lists a few hundred thousand distinct CDR3 sequences, about a sixth of them singletons, with around a sixth in the top ten. Trimming took 0 bases from V and 3 from J, leaving 14 bases between them. The CDR3 has 16 residues. Germline V gene data show CDR1 as LGHNA and CDR2 as YSLEER. Study-wide points: Reappearance after the booster was observed for most primary-vaccination clones (96% CD4, just over 85% CD8). The CD4 compartment and the CD8 compartment contained a small share of clonotypes in common. The secondary response peaked faster, at day 5 versus 15, but was weaker.

The rearrangement links TRBV4-3 to TRBJ1-1; no firm D call. This specimen was PBMCs, taken about 5 days after the first yellow fever vaccination. The sequence was obtained from a man between 18 and 35 years old who received the YFV17D yellow fever vaccine. The CDR3 loop reads CASSQDLGQLYTEAFF. Written as DNA, the CDR3 is TGCGCCAGCAGCCAAGATCTAGGCCAGTTGTACACTGAAGCTTTCTTT.